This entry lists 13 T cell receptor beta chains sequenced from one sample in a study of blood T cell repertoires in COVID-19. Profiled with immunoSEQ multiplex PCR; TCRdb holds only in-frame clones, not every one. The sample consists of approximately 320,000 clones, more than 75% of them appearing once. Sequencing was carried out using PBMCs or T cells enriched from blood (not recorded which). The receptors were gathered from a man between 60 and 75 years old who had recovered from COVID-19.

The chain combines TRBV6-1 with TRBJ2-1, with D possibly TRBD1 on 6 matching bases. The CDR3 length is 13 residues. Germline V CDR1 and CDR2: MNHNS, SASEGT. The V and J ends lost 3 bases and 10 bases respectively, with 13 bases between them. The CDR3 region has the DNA TGTGCCAGCAGTGAGGGTCGAGGGACAGAGCAGTTCTTC. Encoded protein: CASSEGRGTEQFF.

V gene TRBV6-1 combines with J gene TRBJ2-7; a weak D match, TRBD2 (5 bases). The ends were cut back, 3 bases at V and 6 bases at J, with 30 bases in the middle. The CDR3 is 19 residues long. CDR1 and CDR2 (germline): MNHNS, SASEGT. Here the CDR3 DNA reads TGTGCCAGCAGTGACCAACTAGGGAGCAGTGTTGGCTCCCGCGGCGAGCAGTACTTC. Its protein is CASSDQLGSSVGSRGEQYF.

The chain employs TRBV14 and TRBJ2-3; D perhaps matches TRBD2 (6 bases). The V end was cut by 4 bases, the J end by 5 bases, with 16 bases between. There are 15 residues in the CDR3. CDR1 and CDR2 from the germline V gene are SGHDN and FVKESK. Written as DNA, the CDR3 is TGTGCCAGCAGCCCCGCGGGGAGGACCAAAGATACGCAGTATTTT. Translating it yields CASSPAGRTKDTQYF.

The chain's CDR3 is CSVPPSSGAVGELFF. The CDR3 DNA is TGCAGCGTCCCACCCTCGTCAGGGGCGGTCGGGGAGCTGTTTTTT. The J gene is TRBJ2-2, the V gene TRBV29-1; a possible D gene is TRBD1 (6 bases). Germline assignment: CDR1 SQVTM and CDR2 ANQGSEA. V gave up 6 bases and J gave up 7 bases, with 21 bases separating them. The CDR3 spans 15 residues.

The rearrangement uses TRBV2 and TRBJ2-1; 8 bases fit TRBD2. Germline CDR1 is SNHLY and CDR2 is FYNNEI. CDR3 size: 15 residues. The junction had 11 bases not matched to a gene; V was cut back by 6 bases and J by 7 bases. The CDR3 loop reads CASSYTGGGRNEQFF. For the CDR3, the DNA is TGTGCCAGCAGCTACACCGGGGGGGGGAGAAATGAGCAGTTCTTC. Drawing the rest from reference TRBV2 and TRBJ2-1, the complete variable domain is EPEVTQTPSHQVTQMGQEVILRCVPISNHLYFYWYRQILGQKVEFLVSFYNNEISEKSEIFDDQFSVERPDGSNFTLKIRSTKLEDSAMYFCASSYTGGGRNEQFFGPGTRLTVL.

CDR3 nucleotide sequence: TGTGCCAGTAGTATAGCCGGGACACCGGATAACTATGGCTACACCTTC. It encodes CASSIAGTPDNYGYTF. J is TRBJ1-2 and V is TRBV19; TRBD1 is a possible D gene (6 bases). CDR1 and CDR2 (germline): LNHDA, SQIVND (reference sequence). The CDR3 extends over 16 amino acids. V was pared by 1 base and J by 1 base, with 13 bases between.

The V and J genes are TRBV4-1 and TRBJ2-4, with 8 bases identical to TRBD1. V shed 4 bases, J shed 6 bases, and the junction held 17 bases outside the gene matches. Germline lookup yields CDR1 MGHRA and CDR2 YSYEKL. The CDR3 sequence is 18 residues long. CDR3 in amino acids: CASSPRSTGGVGLNIQYF. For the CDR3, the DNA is TGCGCCAGCAGCCCGCGTTCCACAGGGGGAGTGGGACTAAACATTCAGTACTTC.

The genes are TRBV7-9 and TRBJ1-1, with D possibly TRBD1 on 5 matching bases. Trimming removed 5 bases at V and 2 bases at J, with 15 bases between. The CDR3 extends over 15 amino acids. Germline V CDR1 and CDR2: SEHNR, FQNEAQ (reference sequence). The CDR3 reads CASSPIFTGNTEAFF. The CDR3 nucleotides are TGTGCCAGCAGCCCAATTTTTACAGGTAACACTGAAGCTTTCTTT.

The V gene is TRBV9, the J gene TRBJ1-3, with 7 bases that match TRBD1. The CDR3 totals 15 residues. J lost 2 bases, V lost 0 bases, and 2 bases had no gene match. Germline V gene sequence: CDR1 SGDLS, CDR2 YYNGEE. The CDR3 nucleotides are TGTGCCAGCAGCGTAGAAGGGACAGCTGGAAACACCATATATTTT. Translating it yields CASSVEGTAGNTIYF.

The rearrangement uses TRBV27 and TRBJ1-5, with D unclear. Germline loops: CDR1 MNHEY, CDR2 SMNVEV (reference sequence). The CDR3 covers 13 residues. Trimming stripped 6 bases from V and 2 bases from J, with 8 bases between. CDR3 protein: CASRGRGNQPQHF. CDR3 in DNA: TGTGCCAGCAGGGGTCGGGGCAATCAGCCCCAGCATTTT.

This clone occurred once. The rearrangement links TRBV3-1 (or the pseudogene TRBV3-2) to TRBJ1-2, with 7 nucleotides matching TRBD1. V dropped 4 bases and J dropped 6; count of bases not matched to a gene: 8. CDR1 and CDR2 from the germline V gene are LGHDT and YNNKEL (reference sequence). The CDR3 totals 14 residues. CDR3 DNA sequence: TGTGCCAGCAGCCGTTACAGGGGATCGGATGGCTACACCTTC. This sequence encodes CASSRYRGSDGYTF.

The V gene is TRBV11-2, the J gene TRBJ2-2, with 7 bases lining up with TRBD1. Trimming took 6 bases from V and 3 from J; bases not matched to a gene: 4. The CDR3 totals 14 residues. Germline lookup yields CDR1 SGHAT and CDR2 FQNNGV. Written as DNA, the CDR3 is TGTGCCAGCAGGCGTCAGGGGGACACCGGGGAGCTGTTTTTT. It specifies CASRRQGDTGELFF.

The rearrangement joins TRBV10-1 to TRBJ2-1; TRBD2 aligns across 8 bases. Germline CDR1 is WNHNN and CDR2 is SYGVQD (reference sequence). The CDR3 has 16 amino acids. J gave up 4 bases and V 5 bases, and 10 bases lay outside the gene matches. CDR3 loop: CASSNTGLAAYNEQFF. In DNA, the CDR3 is TGCGCCAGCAGTAATACCGGACTAGCAGCATACAATGAGCAGTTCTTC.